This T cell receptor (beta chain) appears in the sequencing data of a study of blood T cell repertoires in COVID-19. Whole-study context: COVID-19 samples from acute and convalescent phases originated in the United States, Italy and Spain. PBMCs, B-cell-depleted T cells, or T cells provided the cDNA or gDNA that made up the material.

Germline lookup yields CDR1 SEHNR and CDR2 FQNEAQ (reference sequence). The CDR3 contains 12 residues. V was cut by 7 bases and J by 4 bases, with 11 bases left in between. Per the study methods: Nucleated cell counts were estimated from reference gene primer amplification. Some clones are missing from TCRdb's copy, which holds only in-frame ones; the method was immunoSEQ multiplex PCR. V, J and clone size are those of that table, while D and trimming were read from the DNA. The table has under 350,000 clones, over 75% seen once. The chain employs TRBV7-9 and TRBJ2-7; no clear D. This sequence originates from a human donor in a cohort sampled during active COVID-19. The sequenced material came from peripheral blood. The CDR3 sequence: CASTLDLYEQYF. CDR3 nucleotide sequence: TGTGCCAGCACCCTTGACTTGTACGAGCAGTACTTC.